The 6 T cell receptor beta chains listed next were all sequenced from one sample in a study of blood T cells in healthy people across ages. PCR was performed a second time for about 7 to 12 cycles using a sample-barcoded 5' primer and a J-beta primer mix. TCRdb processed the 5' RACE reads anew with MiXCR; each CDR3 protein has one entry. The sample lists some 1.1 million distinct CDR3 sequences, 35% to 45% occurring once. The sample taken for sequencing was blood. The receptors come from a man aged 18 to 29 in good health.

This chain uses TRBV5-4 with TRBJ2-1, with D possibly being TRBD2 (6 bases). CDR3 length equals 16 residues. Between the trimmed V and J ends, which lost 4 bases and 4 bases, there was a span of 18 bases. Per germline, CDR1 SGHNT and CDR2 YYREEE (reference sequence). In DNA form, the CDR3 reads TGTGCCAGCAGCCCTCTTTTGATAGCGGCATACAATGAGCAGTTCTTC. This codes for CASSPLLIAAYNEQFF.

J is TRBJ2-7 and V is TRBV21-1. TRBV21-1 is flagged as a pseudogene. The CDR3 totals 11 residues. The CDR3 DNA is TGTGCCAGTCACGGGGACTACGAGCAGTACTTC. It is translated as CASHGDYEQYF.

The chain joins TRBV2 to TRBJ1-2; TRBD1 might be the D (6 bases). Germline loops: CDR1 SNHLY, CDR2 FYNNEI. V lost 6 bases and J 4 bases, leaving 18 bases between the germline ends. The CDR3 contains 15 residues. CDR3 amino acids: CASRLDRSYFYGYTF. The CDR3 bases are TGTGCCAGCAGATTGGACAGATCGTACTTCTATGGCTACACCTTC.

This chain joins TRBV10-3 and TRBJ1-2; TRBD1 might be the D (6 bases). Trimming shortened V by 6 bases and J by 0 bases, and 17 bases separated the two germline ends. CDR1 is ENHRY and CDR2 is SYGVKD in the germline V gene. The CDR3 loop spans 16 amino acids. Here the CDR3 reads CAISSLATGSNYGYTF. Here the CDR3 DNA reads TGTGCCATCAGCTCCCTCGCGACAGGATCTAACTATGGCTACACCTTC.

The chain couples TRBV7-2 to TRBJ1-3; D unclear. The CDR3 length is 16 residues. Trimming removed 0 bases at V and 0 bases at J, with 9 bases between. Per germline, CDR1 SGHTA and CDR2 FQGNSA. CDR3 residues: CASSLAPATSGNTIYF. The DNA of the CDR3 is TGTGCCAGCAGCTTAGCCCCAGCAACCTCTGGAAACACCATATATTTT.

This clonotype came up a few times. CDR3 DNA: TGTGCCAGCAGCTCCCTAACTTTACTGGGGACTGAAGCTTTCTTT. This sequence encodes CASSSLTLLGTEAFF. V gene TRBV7-2 combines with J gene TRBJ1-1; D ambiguous. Looked up from germline, CDR1 is SGHTA and CDR2 is FQGNSA. The CDR3 is 15 amino acids. Trimming left V 4 bases short and J 5 bases short, with 17 bases between.